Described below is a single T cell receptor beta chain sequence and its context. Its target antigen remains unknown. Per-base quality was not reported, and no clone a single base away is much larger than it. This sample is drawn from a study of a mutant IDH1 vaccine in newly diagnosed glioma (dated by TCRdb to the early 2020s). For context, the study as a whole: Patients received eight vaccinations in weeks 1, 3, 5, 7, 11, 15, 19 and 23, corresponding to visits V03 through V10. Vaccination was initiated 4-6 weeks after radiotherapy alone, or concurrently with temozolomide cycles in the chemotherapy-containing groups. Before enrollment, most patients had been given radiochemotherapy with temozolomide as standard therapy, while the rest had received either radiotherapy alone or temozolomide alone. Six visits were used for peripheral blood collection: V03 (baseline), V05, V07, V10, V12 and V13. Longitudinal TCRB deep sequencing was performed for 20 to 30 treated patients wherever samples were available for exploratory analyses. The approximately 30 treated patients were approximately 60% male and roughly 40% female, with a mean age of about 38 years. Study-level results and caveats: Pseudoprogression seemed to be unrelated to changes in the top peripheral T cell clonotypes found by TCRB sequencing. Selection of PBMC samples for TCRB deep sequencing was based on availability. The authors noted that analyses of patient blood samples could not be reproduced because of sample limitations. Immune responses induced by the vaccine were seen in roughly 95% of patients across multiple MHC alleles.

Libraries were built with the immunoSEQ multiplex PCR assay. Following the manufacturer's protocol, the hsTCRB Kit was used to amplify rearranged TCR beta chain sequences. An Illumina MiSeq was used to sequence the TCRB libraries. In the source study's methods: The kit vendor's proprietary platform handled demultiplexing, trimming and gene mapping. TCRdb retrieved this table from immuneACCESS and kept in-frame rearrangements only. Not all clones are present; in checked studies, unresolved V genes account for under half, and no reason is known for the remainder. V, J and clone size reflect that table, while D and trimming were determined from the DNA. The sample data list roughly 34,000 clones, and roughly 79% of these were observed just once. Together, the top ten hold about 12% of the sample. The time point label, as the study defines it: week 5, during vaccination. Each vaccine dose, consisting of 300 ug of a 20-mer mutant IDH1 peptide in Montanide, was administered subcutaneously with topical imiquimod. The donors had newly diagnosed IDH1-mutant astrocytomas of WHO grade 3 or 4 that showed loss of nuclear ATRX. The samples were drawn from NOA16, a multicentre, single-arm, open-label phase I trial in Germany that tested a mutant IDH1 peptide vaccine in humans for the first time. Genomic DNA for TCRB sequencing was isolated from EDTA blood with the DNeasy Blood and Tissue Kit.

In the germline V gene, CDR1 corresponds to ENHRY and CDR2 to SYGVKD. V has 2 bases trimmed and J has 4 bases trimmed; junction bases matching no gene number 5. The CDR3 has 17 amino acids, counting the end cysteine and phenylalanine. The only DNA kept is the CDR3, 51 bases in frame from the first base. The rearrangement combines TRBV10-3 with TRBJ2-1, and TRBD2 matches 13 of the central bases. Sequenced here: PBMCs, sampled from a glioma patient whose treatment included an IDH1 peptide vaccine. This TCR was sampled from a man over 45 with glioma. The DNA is TGTGCCATCAGTGAGACCCTACTAGCGGGGGGGTACAATGAGCAGTTCTTC. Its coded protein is CAISETLLAGGYNEQFF.